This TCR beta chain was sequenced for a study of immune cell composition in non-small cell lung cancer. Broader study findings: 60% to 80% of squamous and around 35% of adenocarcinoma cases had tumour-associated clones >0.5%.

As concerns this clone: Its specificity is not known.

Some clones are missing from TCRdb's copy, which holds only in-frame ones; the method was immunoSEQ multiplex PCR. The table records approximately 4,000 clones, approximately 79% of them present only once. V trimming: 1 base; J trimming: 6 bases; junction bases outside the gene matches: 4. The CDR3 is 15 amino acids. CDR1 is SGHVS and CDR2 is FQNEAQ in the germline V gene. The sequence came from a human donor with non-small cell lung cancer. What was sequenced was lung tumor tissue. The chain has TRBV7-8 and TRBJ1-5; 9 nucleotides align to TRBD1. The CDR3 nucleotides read TGTGCCAGCAGCTTAGGGGACAGGGTTGGTCAGCCCCAGCATTTT. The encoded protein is CASSLGDRVGQPQHF.